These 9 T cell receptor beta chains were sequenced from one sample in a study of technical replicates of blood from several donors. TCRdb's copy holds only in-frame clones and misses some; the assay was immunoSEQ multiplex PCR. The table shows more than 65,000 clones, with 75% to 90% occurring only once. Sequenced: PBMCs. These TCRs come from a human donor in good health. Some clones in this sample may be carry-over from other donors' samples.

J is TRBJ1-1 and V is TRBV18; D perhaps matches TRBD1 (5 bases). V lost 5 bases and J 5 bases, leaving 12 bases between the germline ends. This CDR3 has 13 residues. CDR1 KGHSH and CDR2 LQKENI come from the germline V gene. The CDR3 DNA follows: TGTGCCAGCTCATATACAGGATGGACTGAAGCTTTCTTT. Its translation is CASSYTGWTEAFF.

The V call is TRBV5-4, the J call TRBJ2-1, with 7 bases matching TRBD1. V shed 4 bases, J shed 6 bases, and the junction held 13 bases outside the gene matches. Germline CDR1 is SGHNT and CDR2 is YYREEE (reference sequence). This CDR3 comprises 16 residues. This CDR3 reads CASSLQNRGRSNEQFF. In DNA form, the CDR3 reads TGTGCCAGCAGCCTACAAAACAGGGGACGGAGCAATGAGCAGTTCTTC.

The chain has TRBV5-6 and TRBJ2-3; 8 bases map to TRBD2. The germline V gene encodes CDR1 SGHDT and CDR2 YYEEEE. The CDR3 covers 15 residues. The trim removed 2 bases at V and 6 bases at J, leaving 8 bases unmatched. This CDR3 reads CASSLPGTRADTQYF. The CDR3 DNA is TGTGCCAGCAGCTTACCCGGGACTAGAGCGGATACGCAGTATTTT. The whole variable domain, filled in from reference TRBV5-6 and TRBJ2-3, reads DAGVTQSPTHLIKTRGQQVTLRCSPKSGHDTVSWYQQALGQGPQFIFQYYEEEERQRGNFPDRFSGHQFPNYSSELNVNALLLGDSALYLCASSLPGTRADTQYFGPGTRLTVL.

The CDR3 loop reads CASSFRGTANTEAFF. Here the CDR3 DNA reads TGTGCCAGCAGTTTCCGAGGGACAGCGAACACTGAAGCTTTCTTT. The chain employs TRBV6-5 and TRBJ1-1; 7 positions agree with TRBD1. From germline, CDR1 is MNHEY and CDR2 SVGAGI. With 4 bases clipped from V and 1 base from J, the junction kept 6 bases outside the gene matches. The CDR3 has 15 amino acids.

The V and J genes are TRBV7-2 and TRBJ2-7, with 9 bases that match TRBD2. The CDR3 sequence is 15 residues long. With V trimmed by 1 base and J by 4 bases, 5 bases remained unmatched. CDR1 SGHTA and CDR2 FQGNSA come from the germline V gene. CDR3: CASSLGRGLAYEQYF. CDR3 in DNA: TGTGCCAGCAGCTTAGGACGGGGACTAGCTTACGAGCAGTACTTC.

The CDR3 DNA reads as TGTGCCAGCAGCAAAAGACTAGTTTCCTCCTACGAGCAGTACTTC. It translates to CASSKRLVSSYEQYF. This rearrangement joins TRBV7-2 to TRBJ2-7; D is perhaps TRBD2 (6 bases). Between the trimmed V and J ends, which lost 5 bases and 0 bases, there was a span of 14 bases. From germline, CDR1 is SGHTA and CDR2 FQGNSA. The CDR3 sequence is 15 residues long.

CDR3 nucleotide sequence: TGTGCCAGTAAACCCTCGCTCGAGAACGATGAGCAGTTCTTC. This gives the protein CASKPSLENDEQFF. The chain recombines TRBV19 with TRBJ2-1, with no clear D. This CDR3 has 14 residues. Germline V gene sequence: CDR1 LNHDA, CDR2 SQIVND (reference sequence). V was trimmed by 7 bases and J by 8 bases, leaving 18 bases between them. Combining the CDR3 with reference TRBV19 and TRBJ2-1 gives the whole variable domain DGGITQSPKYLFRKEGQNVTLSCEQNLNHDAMYWYRQDPGQGLRLIYYSQIVNDFQKGDIAEGYSVSREKKESFPLTVTSAQKNPTAFYLCASKPSLENDEQFFGPGTRLTVL.

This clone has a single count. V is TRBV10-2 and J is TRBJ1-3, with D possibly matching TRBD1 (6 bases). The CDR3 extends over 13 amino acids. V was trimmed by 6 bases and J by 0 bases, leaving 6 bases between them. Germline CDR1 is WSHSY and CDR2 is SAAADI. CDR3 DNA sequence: TGCGCCAGCAGGGACAGCTCTGGAAACACCATATATTTT. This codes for CASRDSSGNTIYF.

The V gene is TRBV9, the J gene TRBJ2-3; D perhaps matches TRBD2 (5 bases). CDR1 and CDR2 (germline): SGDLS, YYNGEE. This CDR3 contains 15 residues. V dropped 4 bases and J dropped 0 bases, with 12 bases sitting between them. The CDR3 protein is CASSPREGSTDTQYF. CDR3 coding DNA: TGTGCCAGCAGCCCACGGGAAGGGAGCACAGATACGCAGTATTTT.